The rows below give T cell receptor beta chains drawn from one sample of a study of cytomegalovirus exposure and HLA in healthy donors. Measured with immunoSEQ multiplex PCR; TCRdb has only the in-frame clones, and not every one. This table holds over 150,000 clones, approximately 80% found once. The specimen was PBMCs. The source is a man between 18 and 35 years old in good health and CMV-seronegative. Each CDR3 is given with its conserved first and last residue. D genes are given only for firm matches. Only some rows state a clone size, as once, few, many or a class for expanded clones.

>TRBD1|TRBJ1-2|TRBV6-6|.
CASSYFDRVNYGYTF
TGTGCCAGCAGTTACTTTGACAGGGTTAACTATGGCTACACCTTC
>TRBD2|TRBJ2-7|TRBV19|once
CASSTFTSGSYEQYF
TGTGCCAGTAGTACCTTCACTAGCGGGAGCTACGAGCAGTACTTC
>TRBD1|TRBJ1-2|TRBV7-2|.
CASSSDRGRGGYTF
TGTGCCAGCAGCTCCGACAGGGGGCGCGGTGGCTACACCTTC
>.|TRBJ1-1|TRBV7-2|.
CASSFGMPGNTEAFF
TGTGCCAGCAGCTTCGGAATGCCAGGGAACACTGAAGCTTTCTTT
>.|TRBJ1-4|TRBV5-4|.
CASSLEGTNEKLFF
TGTGCCAGCAGCTTGGAGGGGACTAATGAAAAACTGTTTTTT
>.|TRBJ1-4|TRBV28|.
CASSRATNEKLFF
TGTGCCAGCAGTCGCGCAACTAATGAAAAACTGTTTTTT
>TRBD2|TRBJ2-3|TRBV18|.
CASSPLEVAGEITDTQYF
TGTGCCAGCTCACCATTGGAGGTCGCGGGAGAAATCACAGATACGCAGTATTTT
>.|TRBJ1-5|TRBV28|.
CASSLQVGTYSNQPQHF
TGTGCCAGCAGTCTCCAGGTTGGCACTTATAGCAATCAGCCCCAGCATTTT
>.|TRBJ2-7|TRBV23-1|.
CASSQLKAGNYEQYF
TGCGCCAGCAGTCAATTAAAGGCAGGGAACTACGAGCAGTACTTC
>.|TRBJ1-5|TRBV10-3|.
CAISDPAPGSNQPQHF
TGTGCCATCAGTGATCCGGCCCCCGGGTCGAATCAGCCCCAGCATTTT
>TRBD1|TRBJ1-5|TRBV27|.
CASSGTGGLGHQPQHF
TGTGCCAGCAGTGGTACAGGGGGCCTAGGGCATCAGCCCCAGCATTTT
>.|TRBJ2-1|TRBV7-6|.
CASSLFKGPGAAYNEQFF
TGTGCCAGCAGCTTATTTAAGGGGCCTGGGGCTGCCTACAATGAGCAGTTCTTC
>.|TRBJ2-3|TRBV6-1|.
CASSERAGGNTQYF
TGTGCCAGCAGTGAAAGGGCCGGGGGAAATACGCAGTATTTT
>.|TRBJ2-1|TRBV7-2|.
CASSFRLVSYNEQFF
TGTGCCAGCAGCTTTCGACTAGTTTCCTACAATGAGCAGTTCTTC
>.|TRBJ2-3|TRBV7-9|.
CASSYMGRDTQYF
TGTGCCAGCAGCTACATGGGGCGAGATACGCAGTATTTT
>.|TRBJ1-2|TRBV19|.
CASSISQVGNYGYTF
TGTGCCAGTAGTATCTCGCAGGTCGGCAACTATGGCTACACCTTC
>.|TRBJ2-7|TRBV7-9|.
CSSRQAGSYEQYF
TGTTCCAGCCGCCAGGCGGGCTCCTACGAGCAGTACTTC
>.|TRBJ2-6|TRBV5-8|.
CASSDGTLQSSGANVLTF
TGTGCCAGCAGCGACGGGACTCTTCAAAGCTCTGGGGCCAACGTCCTGACTTTC
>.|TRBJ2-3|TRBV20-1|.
CSARASDTQYF
TGCAGTGCTAGAGCCTCCGATACGCAGTATTTT
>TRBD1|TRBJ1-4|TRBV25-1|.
CASRTTGVFEKLFF
TGTGCCAGCAGGACGACAGGGGTTTTTGAAAAACTGTTTTTT
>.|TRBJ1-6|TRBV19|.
CASSLGQNYNSPLHF
TGTGCCAGTAGTTTAGGACAGAATTATAATTCACCCCTCCACTTT
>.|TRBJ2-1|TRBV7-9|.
CASSFQGLGNEQFF
TGTGCCAGCAGCTTCCAGGGATTGGGCAATGAGCAGTTCTTC
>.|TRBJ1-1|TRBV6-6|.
CASSSGNTEAFF
TGTGCCAGCAGTTCCGGGAACACTGAAGCTTTCTTT
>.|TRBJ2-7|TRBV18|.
CATRTGVSYEQYF
TGTGCCACCCGAACGGGGGTTTCCTACGAGCAGTACTTC
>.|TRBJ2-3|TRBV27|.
CASSLRGWGDTQYF
TGTGCCAGCAGTTTAAGGGGTTGGGGAGATACGCAGTATTTT
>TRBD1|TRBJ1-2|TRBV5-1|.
CASSSGQINYGYTF
TGCGCCAGCAGCTCGGGACAGATCAACTATGGCTACACCTTC
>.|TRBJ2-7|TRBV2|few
CASSEAGGQSSYEQYF
TGTGCCAGCAGTGAAGCGGGTGGACAGAGCTCCTACGAGCAGTACTTC
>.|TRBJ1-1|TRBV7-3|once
CASSLDRNTEAFF
TGTGCCAGCAGCTTGGACAGGAACACTGAAGCTTTCTTT
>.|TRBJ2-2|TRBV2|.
CASSELGLTGELFF
TGTGCCAGCAGTGAGCTTGGCTTAACCGGGGAGCTGTTTTTT
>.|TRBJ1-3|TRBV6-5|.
CASSRRRTGNTIYF
TGTGCCAGCAGCCGGAGGCGGACTGGAAACACCATATATTTT
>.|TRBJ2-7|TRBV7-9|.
CASSLAGTVDEQYF
TGTGCCAGCAGCTTAGCCGGAACAGTCGACGAGCAGTACTTC
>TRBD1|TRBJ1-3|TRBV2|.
CASSSRQGAGNTIYF
TGTGCCAGCAGTTCTAGGCAGGGGGCTGGAAACACCATATATTTT
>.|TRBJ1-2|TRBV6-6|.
CASSYEGRGYGYTF
TGTGCCAGCAGTTACGAGGGCCGAGGCTATGGCTACACCTTC
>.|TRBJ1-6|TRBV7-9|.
CASSPSQGMALHF
TGTGCCAGCAGCCCCTCACAGGGAATGGCCCTCCACTTT
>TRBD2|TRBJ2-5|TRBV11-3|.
CASSLRRLAGRETQYF
TGTGCCAGCAGCTTAAGAAGACTAGCGGGACGAGAGACCCAGTACTTC
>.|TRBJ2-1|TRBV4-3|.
CASSPGGIPYEQFF
TGCGCCAGCAGTCCAGGGGGGATCCCCTATGAGCAGTTCTTC
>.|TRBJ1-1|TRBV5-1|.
CASSLRGVGNTEAFF
TGCGCCAGCAGCTTGCGGGGGGTAGGTAACACTGAAGCTTTCTTT
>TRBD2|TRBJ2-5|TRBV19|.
CATQSSGVTETQYF
TGTGCCACCCAGAGTAGCGGGGTCACGGAGACCCAGTACTTC
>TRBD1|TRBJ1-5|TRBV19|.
CASSPTGADGNQPQHF
TGTGCCAGTAGCCCGACAGGGGCCGATGGCAATCAGCCCCAGCATTTT
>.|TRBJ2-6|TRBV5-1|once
CASSLAGAGANVLTF
TGCGCCAGCAGCTTGGCTGGGGCCGGGGCCAACGTCCTGACTTTC
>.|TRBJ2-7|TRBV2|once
CASSVSSPSEQYF
TGTGCCAGCAGTGTTTCTAGTCCTTCCGAGCAGTACTTC
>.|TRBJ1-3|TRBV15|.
CATSRDLGGNTIYF
TGTGCCACCAGCAGAGATCTCGGGGGAAACACCATATATTTT
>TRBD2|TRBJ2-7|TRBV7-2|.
CASSSASGRSYEQYF
TGTGCCAGCAGCTCAGCTAGCGGGAGGTCCTACGAGCAGTACTTC
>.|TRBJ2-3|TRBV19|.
CASSIDGGLYADTQYF
TGTGCCAGTAGTATAGATGGCGGGTTGTACGCAGATACGCAGTATTTT
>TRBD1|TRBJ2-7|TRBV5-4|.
CASSFYRGENEQYF
TGTGCCAGCAGCTTTTACAGGGGGGAAAACGAGCAGTACTTC
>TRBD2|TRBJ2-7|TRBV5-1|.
CASSEAGVNEQYF
TGCGCCAGCAGTGAAGCGGGAGTAAACGAGCAGTACTTC
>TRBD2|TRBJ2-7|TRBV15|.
CATSRGLAGGVFEQYF
TGTGCCACCAGCAGGGGACTAGCGGGGGGGGTATTCGAGCAGTACTTC
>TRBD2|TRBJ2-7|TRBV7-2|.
CASGAGGGDEQYF
TGTGCCAGCGGCGCGGGGGGGGGCGACGAGCAGTACTTC